This paragraph covers one T cell receptor beta chain sequence. The antigen remains unidentified. Flow cytometry was used to check the purity of CD4+ and CD8+ cells, which had been isolated by positive magnetic bead selection. The data originate from a study of somatic mutations in cytotoxic T cells in rheumatoid arthritis. Findings of the study overall: Multiple comparisons were not accounted for in the slight TRBV07 underrepresentation seen in rheumatoid arthritis patients. Among 60 or so patients, roughly 8 showed a largest CD8+ clone that surpassed 20% of CD8+ cells.

V lost 4 bases to trimming and J lost 5 bases, with 10 bases between them. The V gene's germline CDR1 is LGHNA and CDR2 YSLEER. The CDR3 has 13 residues. Generated by immunoSEQ multiplex PCR, the TCRdb table keeps only in-frame clones and is missing some. Of roughly 19,000 clones in the sample, roughly 86% are singletons; the top ten hold approximately 17%. The V call is TRBV4-3, the J call TRBJ2-3; the D is unclear. Sequencing used CD8+ T cells sorted from blood. This receptor was identified in a woman in her 50s in good health. The CDR3 nucleotides read TGCGCCAGCAGCCCCATCGGCCTAGATACGCAGTATTTT. Translation gives CASSPIGLDTQYF.